This is a list of T cell receptor beta chains from one sample in a study of T cell repertoires in cytomegalovirus infection. TCRdb called the reads again in MiXCR, with one record for every CDR3 protein. The sample consists of fewer than 200,000 distinct CDR3 sequences, roughly 20% of them appearing once. These receptors' targets are unknown. Here the sequenced sample was CD8+ T cells from cultured PBMCs, taken from culture after CMV antigen stimulation. These receptors came from a human donor in good health (CMV status not recorded). Some clones in this sample may be carry-over from other donors' samples. Both conserved end residues are part of each CDR3. The D gene is left open where the match is weak. The size entry is marked missing in some rows and otherwise reads once, few, many or a size class.

size	J	V	D	DNA	CDR3
few	TRBJ1-1	TRBV6-2/TRBV6-3	NA	TGTGCCAGCAAGCCGGGTTCCAACACTGAAGCTTTCTTT	CASKPGSNTEAFF
few	TRBJ1-1	TRBV27	NA	TGTGCCAGCAGTCCTCCGGGTCCGAACACTGAAGCTTTCTTT	CASSPPGPNTEAFF
NA	TRBJ1-2	TRBV7-8	NA	TGTGCCAGCGGCGATGTGGGGGCGAGGGACTATGGCTACACCTTC	CASGDVGARDYGYTF
NA	TRBJ2-3	TRBV4-1	NA	TGCGCCAGCAGCCAAGGGAGGAGCACAGATACGCAGTATTTT	CASSQGRSTDTQYF
NA	TRBJ2-1	TRBV12-3/TRBV12-4	TRBD2	TGTGCCACCGGAGGGGAGGGCGCTGAGCAGTTCTTC	CATGGEGAEQFF
NA	TRBJ1-5	TRBV2	TRBD1	TGTGCCAGCAGGGGGACAGGGAGGTTTAATTTCAATCAGCCCCAGCATTTT	CASRGTGRFNFNQPQHF
NA	TRBJ1-1	TRBV5-5	NA	TGTGCCAGCAGCGTGGGGAGTGGCACTGAAGCTTTCTTT	CASSVGSGTEAFF
few	TRBJ2-1	TRBV12-5	NA	TGTGCTAGTGGTTTGCCTCTTGGTGGGGCGGACTCCTACAATGAGCAGTTCTTC	CASGLPLGGADSYNEQFF
many	TRBJ2-2	TRBV24-1	NA	TGTGCCACCAGTGATTCAGGGACGACGAACACCGGGGAGCTGTTTTTT	CATSDSGTTNTGELFF
few	TRBJ1-1	TRBV6-8	TRBD1	TGTGCCAGCAGTTATACAGGGGGCGCGACTGAAGCTTTCTTT	CASSYTGGATEAFF
NA	TRBJ2-7	TRBV11-2	NA	TGTGCCAGCGCAAGGGGCGAATCCCGCTACGAGCAGTACTTC	CASARGESRYEQYF
NA	TRBJ1-4	TRBV7-9	NA	TGTGCCAGCAGAACATCTGCAACTAATGAAAAACTGTTTTTT	CASRTSATNEKLFF
NA	TRBJ2-1	TRBV7-9	NA	TGTGCCTTGGGTCCGGGGGTCGATGAGCAGTTCTTC	CALGPGVDEQFF
NA	TRBJ2-7	TRBV27	TRBD2	TGTGCCAGCAGTCTCACCGGGGGGGCGAGATACGAGCAGTACTTC	CASSLTGGARYEQYF
NA	TRBJ1-2	TRBV7-9	NA	TGTGCCAGCAGTTATAATATTCAGGGGCCGCTTCCAGCCTATGGCTACACCTTC	CASSYNIQGPLPAYGYTF
few	TRBJ2-1	TRBV2	NA	TGTGCCAGCAGTGGCGTCAGCTCCTACAATGAGCAGTTCTTC	CASSGVSSYNEQFF
few	TRBJ2-2	TRBV6-5	TRBD2	TGTGCCAGCAGTTACCAACTAGCGGATAATCCTACCGGGGAGCTGTTTTTT	CASSYQLADNPTGELFF
NA	TRBJ2-7	TRBV5-8	NA	TGTGCCAGCAGCTTGAGGACGGGAGTACTAGCCTACGAGCAGTACTTC	CASSLRTGVLAYEQYF
NA	TRBJ2-7	TRBV7-2	TRBD2	TGTGCCAGCAGCTCGACTAGCGGGGGGTCGTACGAGCAGTACTTC	CASSSTSGGSYEQYF
NA	TRBJ1-2	TRBV6-6	TRBD1	TGTGCCAGCAGTGGCGGGACAGAAGGAACAAGCTATGGCTACACCTTC	CASSGGTEGTSYGYTF
NA	TRBJ2-3	TRBV6-4	TRBD2	TGTGCCAGCAGTGAAGGTAGCGGGGGGGCCGGAGATACGCAGTATTTT	CASSEGSGGAGDTQYF
few	TRBJ1-3	TRBV6-6	NA	TGTGCCAGCAGGGGTAACTATCGCTCTGGAAACACCATATATTTT	CASRGNYRSGNTIYF
few	TRBJ2-5	TRBV6-6	TRBD2	TGTGCCAGCCTCGACCCGACTAGCGGGAAAGAGACCCAGTACTTC	CASLDPTSGKETQYF
NA	TRBJ2-1	TRBV12-5	NA	TGTGCTAGTGGTTTGCAACAGCCTGGAGGGAATGAGCAGTTCTTC	CASGLQQPGGNEQFF
few	TRBJ2-3	TRBV6-5	NA	TGTGCCAGCAGTTACTCTCCCAGCGGATGGACAGATACGCAGTATTTT	CASSYSPSGWTDTQYF
few	TRBJ2-7	TRBV4-1	NA	TGCGCCAGCAGCCAAGAGGGGACGAGGATCTTC	CASSQEGTRIF
few	TRBJ2-5	TRBV7-8	NA	TGTGCCAGCACCGTAAAAGGGGCGGCTGGAGAGACCCAGTACTTC	CASTVKGAAGETQYF
few	TRBJ2-6	TRBV15	NA	TGTGCCACCAGCAGCCCAGGGGACTCTGGGGCCAACGTCCTGACTTTC	CATSSPGDSGANVLTF
few	TRBJ2-7	TRBV7-2	NA	TGTGCCAGCAGCTTAGGCCTTTCGAGGTACGAGCAGTACTTC	CASSLGLSRYEQYF
NA	TRBJ2-3	TRBV20-1	TRBD2	TGCAGTGCTACCCGTGAGCGGGGGGATACGCAGTATTTT	CSATRERGDTQYF
NA	TRBJ2-3	TRBV12-3/TRBV12-4	TRBD2	TGTGCCAGCAGTTTTTGGGGACTAGCTGAATTGACAGATACGCAGTATTTT	CASSFWGLAELTDTQYF
few	TRBJ1-4	TRBV15	NA	TGTGCCACCAGCAGAGTGCCGACTAATGAAAAACTGTTTTTT	CATSRVPTNEKLFF
few	TRBJ1-5	TRBV7-9	NA	TGTGCCAGCAGCTTCGCGGATCGGGACCGGTTCAATCAGCCCCAGCATTTT	CASSFADRDRFNQPQHF
few	TRBJ1-6	TRBV28	NA	TGTGCCAGCAGTTTGCTCAGGACTGACACCTATAATTCACCCCTCCACTTT	CASSLLRTDTYNSPLHF
NA	TRBJ2-5	TRBV19	TRBD1	TGTGCCAGTAGTCTTGGGACAGGGTTCTACGAGACCCAGTACTTC	CASSLGTGFYETQYF
few	TRBJ2-3	TRBV11-3	NA	TGTGCCAGCAGCTTAGGCGAACAGGGATCCCTCACAGATACGCAGTATTTT	CASSLGEQGSLTDTQYF
few	TRBJ1-2	TRBV7-9	NA	TGTGCCAGCAGCCTACCCCTCGGGGGGCCCTATGGCTACACCTTC	CASSLPLGGPYGYTF
few	TRBJ2-1	TRBV6-2/TRBV6-3	TRBD2	TGTGCCAGCAGTTCCCCGTATACGCGTAGCGGGGGCCCGAATCACAATGAGCAGTTCTTC	CASSSPYTRSGGPNHNEQFF
NA	TRBJ2-1	TRBV5-8	TRBD2	TGTGCCAGCAGCCCCGTAAGGGCGGGGGGGCATGAGCAGTTCTTC	CASSPVRAGGHEQFF
few	TRBJ1-5	TRBV6-6	NA	TGTGCCAGCAGTTACTCAAGTCCAAATCAGCCCCAGCATTTT	CASSYSSPNQPQHF
few	TRBJ2-5	TRBV4-1	TRBD2	TGCGCCAGCAGCTTTATAGCGGGGCAGATACAAGAGACCCAGTACTTC	CASSFIAGQIQETQYF
many	TRBJ2-3	TRBV7-8	NA	TGTGCCAGCAGTTTCACAGATACGCAGTATTTT	CASSFTDTQYF
NA	TRBJ2-1	TRBV10-3	TRBD2	TGTGCCATCAGTGGTAGCGGGGACGACAATGAGCAGTTCTTC	CAISGSGDDNEQFF
NA	TRBJ1-6	TRBV6-1	TRBD1	TGTGCCGGATACTCCGGGACAGGGAGGTCACCCCTCCACTTT	CAGYSGTGRSPLHF
NA	TRBJ2-2	TRBV12-3/TRBV12-4	NA	TGTGCCAGCAGTTTAGGCGACAATCCCGGGGAGCTGTTTTTT	CASSLGDNPGELFF
few	TRBJ2-3	TRBV6-2/TRBV6-3	NA	TGTGCCAGCAGTTACTCGGCCTGGACCCGCACAGATACGCAGTATTTT	CASSYSAWTRTDTQYF
few	TRBJ2-5	TRBV6-5	TRBD2	TGTGCCAGCAACCGGGGGGGGAATCAAGAGACCCAGTACTTC	CASNRGGNQETQYF
NA	TRBJ2-7	TRBV7-2	TRBD2	TGTGCCAGCAGCGACCCACTAGCGGGGGGTCTCGAGCAGTACTTC	CASSDPLAGGLEQYF
few	TRBJ2-5	TRBV7-9	TRBD1	TGTGCCAGCAGCCCCCGCCCAGGACAGGGGAAAGAGACCCAGTACTTC	CASSPRPGQGKETQYF
NA	TRBJ2-7	TRBV11-2	TRBD1	TGTGCCAGCAGCAAGGACAGGGGATACGAGCAGTACTTC	CASSKDRGYEQYF
NA	TRBJ1-2	TRBV12-3/TRBV12-4	TRBD1	TGTGCCAGCAGCCCCGGACAGGGGGCGTATGTTAGGGGCTACACCTTC	CASSPGQGAYVRGYTF
few	TRBJ1-2	TRBV4-1	NA	TGCGCCAGCAGCCAAGATACGGGGTTAGCTAACTATGGCTACACCTTC	CASSQDTGLANYGYTF
once	TRBJ2-3	TRBV6-5	NA	TGTGCCAGCAGTTACGGGGCGGAGAGCACAGATACGCAGTATTTT	CASSYGAESTDTQYF
NA	TRBJ1-2	TRBV5-1	TRBD1	TGCGCCAGCAGCTTGTCAGGGGGCGCGGGCTATGGCTACACCTTC	CASSLSGGAGYGYTF
NA	TRBJ1-1	TRBV12-3/TRBV12-4	NA	TGTGCCAGCAGTGACGAACAGGGATTT	CASSDEQGF
few	TRBJ1-5	TRBV7-8	NA	TGTGCCAGCAGCTTAGGGGATATAAACCAGCATTTT	CASSLGDINQHF
NA	TRBJ2-1	TRBV28	NA	TGTGCCAGCAGTGCCCTCACCGGGTGGAATGAGCAGTTCTTC	CASSALTGWNEQFF
NA	TRBJ2-5	TRBV7-2	NA	TGTGCCAGCGGGACGTCTCGAATAGGGTGGCAAGAGACCCAGTACTTC	CASGTSRIGWQETQYF
NA	TRBJ1-1	TRBV27	NA	TGTGCCAGCAGTTTACAGGGTATGGGCACTGAAGCTTTCTTT	CASSLQGMGTEAFF